A single sample gave rise to the 8 T cell receptor beta chains below, sequenced in a study of blood T cell repertoires in COVID-19. Assay: immunoSEQ multiplex PCR; the TCRdb copy retains only in-frame clones and omits some. The sample consists of 45,000 to 50,000 clones, around 85% of them appearing once. Source material: peripheral blood. The receptor source for this set is a woman aged 55-70 years with acute or convalescent COVID-19.

The chain has TRBV15 and TRBJ2-7; 10 nucleotides match TRBD1. The length of the CDR3 is 20 residues. Germline lookup yields CDR1 LNHNV and CDR2 YYDKDF (reference sequence). J lost 1 base, V lost 0 bases, and 15 bases had no gene match. The CDR3 bases are TGTGCCACCAGCAGAGATAGATTTGGGACAGGGGCTTCGATTTCCTACGAGCAGTACTTC. Amino acid sequence: CATSRDRFGTGASISYEQYF. Complete variable domain (other parts from reference TRBV15 and TRBJ2-7): DAMVIQNPRYQVTQFGKPVTLSCSQTLNHNVMYWYQQKSSQAPKLLFHYYDKDFNNEADTPDNFQSRRPNTSFCFLDIRSPGLGDTAMYLCATSRDRFGTGASISYEQYFGPGTRLTVT.

The rearrangement joins TRBV4-2 to TRBJ1-2, with 7 bases lining up with TRBD1. Losses at the gene ends were 5 bases for V and 4 bases for J; bases not matched to a gene: 4. The CDR3 has 13 amino acids. Germline V gene data show CDR1 as LGHNA and CDR2 as YNFKEQ. The CDR3 region has the DNA TGTGCCAGCAGCAGGGGACAGTTCTATGGCTACACCTTC. It translates to CASSRGQFYGYTF.

This CDR3 reads CASNGWAGSTEAFF. The DNA for the CDR3 is TGTGCCAGTAATGGGTGGGCGGGGAGTACTGAAGCTTTCTTT. The chain couples TRBV19 to TRBJ1-1; D is unclear. CDR3 length: 14 residues. CDR1 LNHDA and CDR2 SQIVND come from the germline V gene (reference sequence). With 7 bases removed from V and 5 bases from J, the gap between germline ends came to 17 bases.

This clone was counted a single time. The gene calls are TRBV5-4 and TRBJ1-4; 8 nucleotides agree with TRBD1. The germline gives CDR1 SGHNT, CDR2 YYREEE (reference sequence). Germline trimming cut 4 bases from V and 11 bases from J; bases unmatched to any gene: 7. The CDR3 sequence is 13 residues long. CDR3 nucleotide sequence: TGTGCCAGCAGCCCAGGACAGGGAGGGAAACTGTTTTTT. This translates into CASSPGQGGKLFF.

The chain recombines TRBV7-3 with TRBJ2-1; no definite D call. Trimming cost V 2 bases and J 1 base, with 12 bases left between them. This CDR3 has 16 amino acids. Germline V gene data show CDR1 as SGHTA and CDR2 as FQGTGA. The CDR3 DNA is TGTGCCAGCAGCTTAGTCCCTACCTCATCCTACAATGAGCAGTTCTTC. Translated, it gives CASSLVPTSSYNEQFF.

This clone has just one count. The rearrangement links TRBV7-3 to TRBJ2-3, with a tentative D call TRBD1 (5 bases). This CDR3 is 13 amino acids long. V shed 4 bases and J shed 6 bases, with 11 bases lying between them. CDR1 SGHTA and CDR2 FQGTGA come from the germline V gene. In DNA, the CDR3 is TGTGCCAGCAGCTCCCGACCAGGGGATACGCAGTATTTT. This sequence encodes CASSSRPGDTQYF.

The chain is built from TRBV18 and TRBJ1-3; TRBD1 agrees at 7 bases. The V and J ends lost 4 bases and 0 bases, in that order; junction bases with no gene match: 9. The CDR3 extends over 17 amino acids. Germline V gives CDR1 KGHSH, CDR2 LQKENI. This CDR3 reads CASSRGPGQSSGNTIYF. The CDR3 nucleotides read TGTGCCAGCTCACGGGGACCGGGACAGAGCTCTGGAAACACCATATATTTT.

The CDR3 loop is CASSPRQRGGPYEQYF. As DNA, the CDR3 is TGTGCCAGCAGCCCCCGCCAGCGGGGGGGCCCCTACGAGCAGTACTTC. This sequence joins TRBV5-4 and TRBJ2-7, with 10 nucleotides matching TRBD2. V lost 4 bases, J lost 2 bases, and 9 bases stayed unmatched. Per germline, CDR1 SGHNT and CDR2 YYREEE (reference sequence). The CDR3 has 16 residues.